These 22 T cell receptor beta chains share one sample of origin, sequenced in a study of cytomegalovirus exposure and HLA in healthy donors. PCR employed 60 Vbeta and 13 Jbeta primers. Only in-frame clones appear in the TCRdb table, and some are missing; sequencing was by immunoSEQ multiplex PCR. The profile shows more than 95,000 clones, roughly 80% of them singletons. Input material: PBMCs. The origin of the receptors is a middle-aged woman in good health and CMV-seropositive.

V and J are TRBV13 and TRBJ2-1; TRBD2 matches at 8 bases. The CDR3 consists of 15 residues. Germline CDR1 is PRHDT and CDR2 is FYEKMQ (reference sequence). With V trimmed by 6 bases and J by 6 bases, 10 bases remained unmatched. The CDR3 DNA is TGTGCCAGCAGTTGGAGCGGGAGTTCGGTCAATGAGCAGTTCTTC. Translating gives CASSWSGSSVNEQFF.

The chain couples TRBV7-9 to TRBJ2-7; possible D gene TRBD1, 6 bases. V was trimmed by 7 bases and J by 9 bases, leaving 22 bases between them. CDR1 and CDR2 (germline): SEHNR, FQNEAQ (reference sequence). The CDR3 is made up of 14 amino acids. In nucleotides, the CDR3 is TGTGCCAGCACCGACGGAGGACAGTCCGCCGCGCAGTACTTC. Its translation is CASTDGGQSAAQYF.

The sample holds a few counts of this clone. V is TRBV18 and J is TRBJ2-1, with 10 bases identical to TRBD1. The V gene end was trimmed by 5 bases and the J gene end by 4 bases; junction bases not matched to a gene: 5. The germline V gene encodes CDR1 KGHSH and CDR2 LQKENI. The length of the CDR3 is 15 residues. This CDR3 is CASSSGTGEYNEQFF. DNA for the CDR3: TGTGCCAGCTCATCCGGGACAGGGGAATACAATGAGCAGTTCTTC. Full variable domain (outside the CDR3, taken from reference TRBV18 and TRBJ2-1): NAGVMQNPRHLVRRRGQEARLRCSPMKGHSHVYWYRQLPEEGLKFMVYLQKENIIDESGMPKERFSAEFPKEGPSILRIQQVVRGDSAAYFCASSSGTGEYNEQFFGPGTRLTVL.

The genes are TRBV30 and TRBJ2-7, with D perhaps matching TRBD1 (5 bases). The CDR3 consists of 14 residues. V lost 1 base and J lost 7, with 17 bases in between. CDR1 and CDR2 from the germline V gene are GTSNPN and SVGIG (reference sequence). The DNA for the CDR3 is TGTGCCTGGAGTGATTACAGGCGCCTTCGGGAGCAGTACTTC. It encodes CAWSDYRRLREQYF.

In nucleotides, the CDR3 is TGTGCCAGCAGCCAAGACGAGGGGGTCGGCAATCAGCCCCAGCATTTT. Amino acids: CASSQDEGVGNQPQHF. The V call is TRBV4-2, the J call TRBJ1-5; D may be TRBD1 (6 bases). V gave up 0 bases and J gave up 2 bases, with 11 bases separating them. CDR1 LGHNA and CDR2 YNFKEQ come from the germline V gene. The CDR3 is 16 amino acids.

J is TRBJ2-7 and V is TRBV9, with 7 bases fitting TRBD2. The germline gives CDR1 SGDLS, CDR2 YYNGEE. CDR3 size: 15 residues. J was trimmed by 3 bases and V by 4 bases; bases with no gene match: 10. The CDR3, as DNA: TGTGCCAGCAGCCCCGGACTAGATTCTTTCTACGAGCAGTACTTC. This codes for CASSPGLDSFYEQYF.

V usage is TRBV5-1 and J usage is TRBJ1-6, with TRBD1 as a possible D gene (6 bases). Germline assignment: CDR1 SGHRS and CDR2 YFSETQ. Trimming stripped 4 bases from V and 3 bases from J, with 14 bases between. This CDR3 has 16 residues. The CDR3 loop is CASSEQGSYYNSPLHF. DNA of the CDR3: TGCGCCAGCAGCGAGCAGGGGAGTTACTATAATTCACCCCTCCACTTT.

The chain combines TRBV21-1 with TRBJ1-2; TRBD1, the table's D call, lacks a check against the DNA. TRBV21-1 is a pseudogene segment. The CDR3 sequence is 20 residues long. CDR3 DNA sequence: TGTGCCAGCACCTTAAAATTGGGGAGACAGGGAGTCGACTCTAACTATGGCTACACCTTC. Residues: CASTLKLGRQGVDSNYGYTF.

The gene calls are TRBV29-1 and TRBJ2-4; 8 bases agree with TRBD1. This CDR3 comprises 13 residues. Looked up from germline, CDR1 is SQVTM and CDR2 is ANQGSEA. The J segment lost 10 bases and the V segment lost 3 bases, leaving 8 bases of the junction unmatched. The CDR3 sequence: CSVDVTGGEIQYF. The CDR3 DNA reads as TGCAGCGTTGACGTAACAGGGGGAGAGATTCAGTACTTC.

This sequence joins TRBV18 and TRBJ2-5, with D possibly TRBD1 on 6 matching bases. Per the germline V gene, CDR1 is KGHSH and CDR2 is LQKENI. CDR3 size: 15 residues. V was shortened by 1 base and J by 1 base, with 10 bases between the two germline ends. The CDR3 DNA follows: TGTGCCAGCTCACCACGGTCAGGGGCCCAAGAGACCCAGTACTTC. Translated, it gives CASSPRSGAQETQYF.

The chain recombines TRBV5-4 with TRBJ2-3; 8 bases align to TRBD2. The V gene end was trimmed by 1 base and the J gene end by 0 bases; junction bases not matched to a gene: 1. The CDR3 is made up of 15 amino acids. Germline V lookup: CDR1 SGHNT, CDR2 YYREEE (reference sequence). The CDR3 protein is CASSLKRGSTDTQYF. The CDR3 bases are TGTGCCAGCAGCTTGAAGCGGGGGAGCACAGATACGCAGTATTTT.

The chain uses TRBV6-6 and TRBJ2-5, with unresolved D. The germline V gene encodes CDR1 MNHNY and CDR2 SVGAGI (reference sequence). This CDR3 spans 14 amino acids. The V and J ends lost 2 bases and 3 bases respectively, with 10 bases between them. The CDR3 sequence is CASSYVGTEETQYF. In nucleotides, the CDR3 is TGTGCCAGCAGTTACGTGGGCACGGAAGAGACCCAGTACTTC.

This clone was found once. The V and J genes are TRBV14 and TRBJ2-2; D is uncertain. The CDR3 length is 13 residues. V shed 5 bases and J shed 3 bases, with 7 bases lying between them. Germline V gene lookup returns CDR1 SGHDN and CDR2 FVKESK. Here the CDR3 reads CASSLIYTGELFF. In nucleotides, the CDR3 is TGTGCCAGCAGCTTAATATACACCGGGGAGCTGTTTTTT.

The chain combines TRBV6-6 with TRBJ1-5, with unresolved D. The CDR3 contains 14 residues. The germline V and J ends were trimmed by 2 bases and 0 bases, with 5 bases remaining between them. Germline V gene lookup returns CDR1 MNHNY and CDR2 SVGAGI (reference sequence). CDR3 nucleotide sequence: TGTGCCAGCAGTTACGCGGATAGCAATCAGCCCCAGCATTTT. The encoded protein is CASSYADSNQPQHF.

This clone was recorded a few times. The rearrangement links TRBV7-6 to TRBJ2-1; 11 nucleotides line up with TRBD2. The ends lost 7 bases at V and 8 bases at J; junction bases unmatched: 16. Germline V gives CDR1 SGHVS, CDR2 FNYEAQ. The CDR3 sequence is 17 residues long. The CDR3 DNA is TGTGCCAGCATCCCGACCTTAGCGGGAGGGGCCAGGTATGAGCAGTTCTTC. As protein: CASIPTLAGGARYEQFF.

The V and J genes are TRBV21-1 and TRBJ1-1. TRBV21-1 is a pseudogene segment. This CDR3 contains 11 residues. The CDR3 loop reads CASYLDLRAFF. The DNA for the CDR3 is TGTGCCAGCTACTTAGACCTGAGGGCTTTCTTT.

This clone came up a few times. DNA of the CDR3: TGTGCCAGCAGCTTCTCGACTATAAAAGAGACCCAGTACTTC. Translation: CASSFSTIKETQYF. The chain couples TRBV5-4 to TRBJ2-5, with a possible D match to TRBD2 (5 bases). V was cut by 2 bases and J by 3 bases, with 11 bases left in between. Germline CDR1 is SGHNT and CDR2 is YYREEE (reference sequence). This CDR3 is built from 14 residues.

The chain links TRBV19 to TRBJ2-7, with D possibly matching TRBD1 (6 bases). Germline V gene sequence: CDR1 LNHDA, CDR2 SQIVND (reference sequence). Deletions cut 6 bases from V and 1 base from J, with 16 bases between. This CDR3 region has 15 residues. The CDR3 DNA reads as TGTGCCAGTAGCACCTGGCGGACAGAGTCCTACGAGCAGTACTTC. This gives the protein CASSTWRTESYEQYF.

The chain links TRBV6-5 to TRBJ2-7; TRBD2 might be the D (6 bases). Trimming removed 2 bases at V and 4 bases at J, with 9 bases between. This CDR3 has 13 amino acids. Germline V gives CDR1 MNHEY, CDR2 SVGAGI. The DNA of the CDR3 is TGTGCCAGCAGTTACCCGGGGAGGTACGAGCAGTACTTC. This encodes CASSYPGRYEQYF.

The CDR3 DNA follows: TGTGCCAGCAGCTTTGACAGGCAGATATTCTCACCCCTCCACTTT. Protein: CASSFDRQIFSPLHF. The V gene is TRBV7-2, the J gene TRBJ1-6, with a possible D match to TRBD1 (6 bases). Deletions cut 3 bases from V and 10 bases from J, with 16 bases between. Germline V gene sequence: CDR1 SGHTA, CDR2 FQGNSA. This CDR3 is 15 amino acids long.

This chain links TRBV5-5 with TRBJ2-5, with 14 bases lining up with TRBD2. The CDR3 sequence is 17 residues long. CDR1 SGHKS and CDR2 YYEKEE come from the germline V gene (reference sequence). The V segment lost 5 bases and the J segment 5 bases; nucleotides outside the gene matches: 11. The CDR3 here is CASSTGTSGSFGETQYF. As DNA, the CDR3 is TGTGCCAGCAGTACCGGGACTAGCGGGAGCTTCGGGGAGACCCAGTACTTC.

The chain has TRBV27 and TRBJ1-1; tentative D call: TRBD1 (5 bases). Trimming took off 6 bases at V and 7 bases at J, with 12 bases between the two ends. The CDR3 extends over 12 amino acids. Germline CDR1 MNHEY, CDR2 SMNVEV (reference sequence). CDR3 sequence: CASRRAGLEAFF. CDR3 in DNA: TGTGCCAGCAGGAGGGCGGGACTTGAAGCTTTCTTT.